Below, one T cell receptor (beta chain) is given with its context. Its specificity is unknown. Time point given: newly diagnosed GD, antithyroid drugs for less than 3 months. RNA isolated from PBMCs was used to make the TCR library. A peripheral blood sample, around 8.6 milliliters in volume, was drawn into EDTA tubes. Trimming removed 5 bases from V and 3 bases from J, with 30 bases in between. This CDR3 contains 20 residues. CDR1 and CDR2 from the germline V gene are MNHEY and SMNVEV (reference sequence). The entry originates in a study of regulatory T cells in long-lasting Graves disease. Study-wide results and limits: No thyroid tissue was studied; the work used peripheral blood only. Persistent disease preferred TRBV28, TRBJ1-2 and TRBJ2-5; new disease, TRBV20-1 and TRBJ2-1. Accuracy could have been hurt by small sample size.

Library construction for TCR beta used iRepertoire HTBI primers and Arm-PCR of CDR3 regions. Each CDR3 protein gets one entry after TCRdb re-called the multiplex PCR reads with MiXCR. The data contain approximately 250,000 distinct CDR3 sequences, about 18% of them singletons. The clonotype was recovered from a female donor with Graves disease. This sample comprised peripheral blood mononuclear cells (PBMCs), obtained at new diagnosis, from a patient treated with antithyroid drugs. The chain uses TRBV27 and TRBJ2-3, with a weak D call TRBD2 (6 bases). CDR3 residues: CASSPQTLSLIGRGTDTQYF. CDR3 bases: TGTGCCAGCAGTCCCCAGACCCTCTCACTCATCGGGAGAGGGACAGATACGCAGTATTTT.